This TCR beta chain was obtained from a study of blood T cells in healthy people across ages. The second PCR ran roughly 6 to 12 cycles with a sample-barcoded 5' primer and J-beta primers. From the 5' RACE reads, TCRdb called clonotypes with MiXCR, one entry per CDR3 protein. The sample includes roughly 1,300,000 distinct CDR3 sequences, approximately 59% seen only once; the top ten take 5% to 7%. The CDR3 has 14 residues. V was trimmed by 3 bases and J by 7 bases, leaving 18 bases between them. Germline V lookup: CDR1 DFQATT, CDR2 SNEGSKA (reference sequence). What was sequenced was blood. The sequence was obtained from a man in his late teens or twenties in good health. The chain links TRBV20-1 to TRBJ2-5, with D perhaps assigned TRBD1 or TRBD2 (6 bases each). CDR3 loop: CSASSPGAKGTQYF. The CDR3 DNA follows: TGCAGTGCTAGTAGTCCGGGGGCTAAGGGGACCCAGTACTTC.